This T cell receptor beta chain was sequenced during a study of cytomegalovirus exposure and HLA in healthy donors. Turning to the study itself: A previous analysis identified approximately 110 million unique TCR beta sequences derived from some 200 million T cells.

Germline lookup yields CDR1 MDHEN and CDR2 SYDVKM. Germline trimming cut 6 bases from V and 4 bases from J; bases unmatched to any gene: 2. This CDR3 is built from 14 residues. PCR involved 60 Vbeta and 13 Jbeta primers. Profiled with immunoSEQ multiplex PCR; TCRdb holds only in-frame clones, not every one. The sample lists under 110,000 clones, 60% to 75% seen once, with over 9.5% in the top ten. The V call is TRBV28, the J call TRBJ1-5; 11 nucleotides match TRBD1. The sequence derives from a man in his forties or fifties in good health and CMV-seronegative. Sequenced sample: PBMCs. The CDR3: CASSRDRGNQPQHF. Written as DNA, the CDR3 is TGTGCCAGCAGCCGGGACAGGGGGAATCAGCCCCAGCATTTT.